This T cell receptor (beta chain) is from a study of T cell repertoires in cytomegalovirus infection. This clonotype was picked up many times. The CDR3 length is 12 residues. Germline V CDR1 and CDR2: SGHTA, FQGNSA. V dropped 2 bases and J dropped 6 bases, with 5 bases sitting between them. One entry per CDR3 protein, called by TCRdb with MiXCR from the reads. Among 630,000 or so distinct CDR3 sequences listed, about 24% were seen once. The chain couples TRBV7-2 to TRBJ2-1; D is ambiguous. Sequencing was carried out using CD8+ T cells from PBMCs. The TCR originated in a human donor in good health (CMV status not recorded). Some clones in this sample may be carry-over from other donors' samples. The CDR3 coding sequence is TGTGCCAGCAGCTTAATCGCCAATGAGCAGTTCTTC. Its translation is CASSLIANEQFF.